The source of this TCR beta chain is a study of shared clonotypes between healthy human individuals. Germline lookup yields CDR1 SGHKS and CDR2 YYEKEE (reference sequence). CDR3 length equals 18 residues. V lost 3 bases and J lost 6, with 24 bases in between. Study-wide findings and caveats: Researchers sampled blood only, noting tissue repertoires likely differ. Only a few donors were included, so the genetic and exposure-history diversity represented was limited.

As for this clone: The antigen is undetermined.

Only in-frame clones appear in the TCRdb table, and some are missing; sequencing was by immunoSEQ multiplex PCR. The sample holds about 2.1 million clones, 93% seen once. The naive CD8 fraction comprised CD45RO-negative cells positively selected for CCR7 and excluded terminally differentiated effector memory CD45RA+ cells. The chain combines TRBV5-5 with TRBJ2-2; either TRBD1 or TRBD2 may supply D (5 bases each). Sequenced input: naive CD8+ T cells from PBMCs. The source is a man between 18 and 35 years old in good health. Some clones in this sample may be carry-over from other donors' samples. CDR3 amino acids: CASSSLAVGVHLAGELFF. The CDR3 coding sequence is TGTGCCAGCAGCTCCCTTGCGGTGGGGGTGCATCTCGCCGGGGAGCTGTTTTTT.